The clone carrying this T cell receptor beta chain was found many times. The data belong to a study of identical twins. CDR1 and CDR2 (germline): MNHNS, SASEGT. CDR3 length equals 14 residues. Germline trimming cut 6 bases from V and 4 bases from J; bases unmatched to any gene: 0. MiXCR, run by TCRdb on the 5' RACE reads, gives a single entry per CDR3 protein. The table includes 1.5 million to 2 million distinct CDR3 sequences, around a third detected once. The chain joins TRBV6-1 to TRBJ2-1, with 13 positions matching TRBD2. Sequences were obtained from cord blood. The sequence derives from a newborn girl in good health. The CDR3 protein is CASRTSGRYNEQFF. The CDR3, as DNA: TGTGCCAGCAGGACTAGCGGGAGGTACAATGAGCAGTTCTTC.